Below, one T cell receptor beta chain is given with its context. Its antigen is as yet unknown. TCRdb recomputed calls from the 5' RACE reads with MiXCR, one row per CDR3 protein. The top ten clones hold under 25% of a sample with some 450,000 distinct CDR3 sequences, roughly 18% of them seen once. The data were obtained in a study of T-cell memory formation after mild COVID-19. Whole-study findings and limits: The appearance of some responding clones in pre-infection memory suggested that cross-reactive memory joined.

The CDR3 loop spans 13 amino acids. Germline V gives CDR1 MDHEN, CDR2 SYDVKM. This chain connects TRBV28 to TRBJ2-6; D call uncertain. The sample was PBMCs or a T cell subset sorted from them (not recorded which). This sequence was found in a man younger than 35 who had mild COVID-19 (a few samples of this study predate the infection). Cell type and time point are not known. DNA of the CDR3: TGTGGCAGTTTCGGGTCTGGGGCCAACGTCCTGACTTTC. It is translated as CGSFGSGANVLTF.